The clone carrying this T cell receptor beta chain turned up a few times. The antigen remains undetermined. Naive CD8 cells comprised CD45RO-negative, CCR7-positively selected cells, excluding terminally differentiated effector memory CD45RA+ cells. Source study methods: Filtering differed since immunoSEQ provided only junctions, with no quality scores. Clones were read by immunoSEQ multiplex PCR, and TCRdb kept only the in-frame ones, dropping some. V and J calls and clone size are those listed in that table; D and trimming were worked out from the DNA. The data hold about 2 million clones, with approximately 94% observed a single time. These data come from a study of shared clonotypes between healthy human individuals. Whole-study results and caveats: When compared with the clonotypes that were shared by all four sorted-subset donors, the non-shared clonotypes turned out to have lower generation probabilities.

The CDR3 covers 16 residues. The V gene lost 0 bases and the J gene lost 3 bases, with 15 bases spanning the gap. Germline V gene lookup returns CDR1 LNHDA and CDR2 SQIVND (reference sequence). The sample comprised naive CD8+ T cells sorted from blood. The chain combines TRBV19 with TRBJ2-7, with unresolved D. The receptor was derived from a man younger than 35 in good health. The DNA of the CDR3 is TGTGCCAGTAGTATAGATCTTGAGACAATAGTCTACGAGCAGTACTTC. Translating it yields CASSIDLETIVYEQYF.